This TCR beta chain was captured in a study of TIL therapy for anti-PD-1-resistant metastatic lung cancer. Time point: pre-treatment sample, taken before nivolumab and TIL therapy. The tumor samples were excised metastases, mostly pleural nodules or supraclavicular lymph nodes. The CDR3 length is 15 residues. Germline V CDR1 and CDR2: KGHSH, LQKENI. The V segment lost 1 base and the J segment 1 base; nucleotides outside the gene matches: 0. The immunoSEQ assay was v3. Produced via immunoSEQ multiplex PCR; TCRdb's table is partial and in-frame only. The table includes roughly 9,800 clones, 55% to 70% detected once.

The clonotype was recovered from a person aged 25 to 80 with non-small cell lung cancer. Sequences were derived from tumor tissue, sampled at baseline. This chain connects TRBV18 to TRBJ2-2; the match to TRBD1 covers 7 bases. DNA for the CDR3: TGTGCCAGCTCACCACGGACAGGGAACACCGGGGAGCTGTTTTTT. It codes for CASSPRTGNTGELFF.